This T cell receptor (beta chain) is from a study of blood T cell repertoires in COVID-19. As for the study in general: Samples came from the United States, Italy and Spain, spanning acute and convalescent COVID-19. T cells, B-cell-depleted T cells, or PBMCs supplied cDNA or gDNA.

Authors' analysis steps: Reference gene primer amplification in the assay estimated nucleated cell counts. Only in-frame clones appear in the TCRdb table, and some are missing; sequencing was by immunoSEQ multiplex PCR. Clone size and the V and J calls come from that table; the DNA yielded D and trimming. The repertoire holds about 75,000 clones, with 79% as singletons. The length of the CDR3 is 13 residues. Germline V CDR1 and CDR2: SGHRS, YFSETQ. V lost 3 bases, J lost 4 bases, and 7 bases lay in between. This chain joins TRBV5-1 and TRBJ2-2, with a tentative D call TRBD2 (5 bases). The sequence was obtained from a woman of 80 years or more with active or convalescent COVID-19. The specimen was peripheral blood. The chain's CDR3 is CASSWTVTGELFF. CDR3 coding DNA: TGCGCCAGCAGCTGGACTGTCACCGGGGAGCTGTTTTTT.